This TCR beta chain derives from a study of blood T cell repertoires in COVID-19. The data were produced by immunoSEQ multiplex PCR, yet TCRdb's version contains in-frame clones alone and is incomplete. The table has some 700,000 clones, 85% to 90% seen once. The TCR comes from a woman under 30 with acute or convalescent COVID-19. Sequencing used peripheral blood.

The CDR3 DNA reads TGTGCCAGCAGCTATACCTCGGGGGGAGGCGGCTACACCTTC. Encoded protein: CASSYTSGGGGYTF. The chain recombines TRBV7-3 with TRBJ1-2, with D maybe TRBD1 (5 bases). Trimming took off 4 bases at V and 8 bases at J, with 17 bases between the two ends. CDR1 is SGHTA and CDR2 is FQGTGA in the germline V gene. The CDR3 contains 14 residues.